This T cell receptor beta chain came from a study of CD8 T cells in ankylosing spondylitis. As the method for making TCR beta libraries, quantitative 5'-RACE with molecular barcodes was used. TCRdb redid the calling of the 5' RACE reads with MiXCR, one entry per CDR3 protein. The repertoire consists of approximately 250,000 distinct CDR3 sequences, with approximately 24% occurring once and the leading ten covering 0.5% to 0.75%. CDR1 is DFQATT, CDR2 SNEGSKA, per germline (reference sequence). The length of the CDR3 is 11 residues. V trimming: 5 bases; J trimming: 3 bases; junction bases outside the gene matches: 1. This clonotype was seen many times.

What was sequenced was blood, either unsorted or a sorted T cell fraction (not recorded which). V is TRBV20-1 and J is TRBJ2-7, with 7 bases identical to TRBD2. The clonotype originates from a male donor with ankylosing spondylitis or in good health (not recorded which). Written as DNA, the CDR3 is TGCAGTGCTGGGAGGGACTACGAGCAGTACTTC. As protein: CSAGRDYEQYF.